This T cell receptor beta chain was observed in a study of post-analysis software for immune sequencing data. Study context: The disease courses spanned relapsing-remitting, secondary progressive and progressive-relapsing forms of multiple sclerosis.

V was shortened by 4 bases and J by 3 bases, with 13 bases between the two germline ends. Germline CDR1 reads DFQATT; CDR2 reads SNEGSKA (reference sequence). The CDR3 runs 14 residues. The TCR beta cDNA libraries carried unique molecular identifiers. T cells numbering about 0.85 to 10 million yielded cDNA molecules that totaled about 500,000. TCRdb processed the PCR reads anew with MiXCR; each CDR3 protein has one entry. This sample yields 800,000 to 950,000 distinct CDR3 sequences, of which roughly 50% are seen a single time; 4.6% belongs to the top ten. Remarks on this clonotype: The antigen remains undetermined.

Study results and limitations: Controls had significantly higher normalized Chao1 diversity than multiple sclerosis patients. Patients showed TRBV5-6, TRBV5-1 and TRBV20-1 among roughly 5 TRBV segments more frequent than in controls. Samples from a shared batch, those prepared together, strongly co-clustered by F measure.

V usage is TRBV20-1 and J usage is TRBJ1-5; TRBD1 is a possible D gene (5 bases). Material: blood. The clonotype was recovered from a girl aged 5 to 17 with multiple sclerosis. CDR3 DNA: TGCAGTGCTACTTGGGCAGGGTCCAATCAGCCCCAGCATTTT. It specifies CSATWAGSNQPQHF.